These 15 T cell receptor beta chains came from one sample sequenced in a study of CXCR3-negative and CXCR3-positive naive CD8 T cells. Researchers prepared the TRB cDNA libraries using 5' RACE with UMI labels. TCRdb re-called the 5' RACE reads and catalogs CDR3 proteins one per entry, DNA excluded. The sample's table shows around 90,000 distinct CDR3 sequences. Material for sequencing was naive CXCR3- CD8+ T cells from blood. Specified subset: CD45RO-CCR7+CD27+CD95- naive CD8+ T cells lacking CXCR3 (TNR3-). These receptors originate from a human donor in good health. Some clones in this sample may be carry-over from other donors' samples.

The rearrangement links TRBV14 to TRBJ2-7; checking the TCRdb D call of TRBD1 is not possible without DNA. Per germline, CDR1 SGHDN and CDR2 FVKESK. The CDR3 totals 15 residues. The chain's CDR3 is CASSPRLEGGNEQYF.

This chain connects TRBV28 to TRBJ1-1. The CDR3 length is 12 residues. CDR1 and CDR2 from the germline V gene are MDHEN and SYDVKM. The CDR3 here is CASSLKGREAFF.

This sequence joins TRBV29-1 and TRBJ2-3; absent DNA, TCRdb's TRBD2 call cannot be checked. Germline loops: CDR1 SQVTM, CDR2 ANQGSEA. This CDR3 comprises 12 residues. This chain's CDR3 is CSPSVGTDTQYF.

The rearrangement links TRBV7-2 to TRBJ2-7; TCRdb's D gene call, TRBD1, goes unchecked for lack of DNA. CDR3 length equals 15 residues. Germline V gene data show CDR1 as SGHTA and CDR2 as FQGNSA. This CDR3 reads CASSSIWTGENEQYF.

V gene TRBV29-1 combines with J gene TRBJ2-7; TCRdb calls TRBD1, which cannot be checked without DNA. Germline CDR1 SQVTM, CDR2 ANQGSEA. The CDR3 is 15 amino acids. The CDR3 spells CSVAVGGGSYYEQYF.

The chain joins TRBV7-2 to TRBJ2-3; the TCRdb call, TRBD2, lacks DNA for checking. The CDR3 length is 17 residues. Germline values: CDR1 SGHTA, CDR2 FQGNSA. CDR3 sequence: CASSLVPDAGGPDTQYF. The full variable domain, completed using reference TRBV7-2 and TRBJ2-3, is GAGVSQSPSNKVTEKGKDVELRCDPISGHTALYWYRQSLGQGLEFLIYFQGNSAPDKSGLPSDRFSAERTGGSVSTLTIQRTQQEDSAVYLCASSLVPDAGGPDTQYFGPGTRLTVL.

The chain links TRBV6-5 to TRBJ1-2. Germline CDR1 MNHEY, CDR2 SVGAGI. The CDR3 extends over 13 amino acids. CDR3 amino acids: CASSYSRVDGYTF.

The V gene is TRBV30, the J gene TRBJ2-7. This CDR3 has 11 amino acids. The germline V gene has CDR1 GTSNPN and CDR2 SVGIG (reference sequence). CDR3 amino acids: CAWSIGDEQYF.

This chain connects TRBV5-4 to TRBJ2-2; there is no DNA to check the TCRdb D call of TRBD2. This CDR3 comprises 15 residues. Looked up from germline, CDR1 is SGHNT and CDR2 is YYREEE (reference sequence). Here the CDR3 reads CASSSRDLGTGELFF.

The J gene is TRBJ2-1, the V gene TRBV19; TCRdb picks TRBD2, but there is no DNA to check that call. This CDR3 comprises 17 residues. Germline loops: CDR1 LNHDA, CDR2 SQIVND (reference sequence). CDR3 in amino acids: CASSIIGLAGSYNEQFF.

The chain couples TRBV6-6 to TRBJ2-5; as DNA is missing, the TRBD1 call by TCRdb cannot be tested. CDR1 MNHNY and CDR2 SVGAGI come from the germline V gene (reference sequence). The CDR3 contains 17 residues. The CDR3: CASSYSGGAGAQETQYF.

J is TRBJ2-7 and V is TRBV5-1; TCRdb lists TRBD1, though no DNA is available to test this call. Germline CDR1 and CDR2: SGHRS and YFSETQ. The CDR3 spans 14 residues. CDR3 sequence: CASSLGQGFNEQYF.

The genes are TRBV7-9 and TRBJ2-1; TCRdb reports TRBD1, a call that lacks DNA to check it against. Germline V CDR1 and CDR2: SEHNR, FQNEAQ (reference sequence). The CDR3 contains 14 residues. The CDR3 here is CASSPVPSYNEQFF.

The chain joins TRBV12-3 or TRBV12-4 to TRBJ2-5; there is no DNA to check the TCRdb D call of TRBD1. This CDR3 has 16 residues. The CDR3 is CASSPGDSWYQETQYF.

The gene calls are TRBV6-4 and TRBJ2-2; TCRdb picks TRBD2, but there is no DNA to check that call. The CDR3 is made up of 15 amino acids. Germline V CDR1 and CDR2: MRHNA, SNTAGT. This chain's CDR3 is CASSDQGGNTGELFF.